This is a list of T cell receptor beta chains from one sample in a study of blood T cell repertoires in COVID-19. Produced via immunoSEQ multiplex PCR; TCRdb's table is partial and in-frame only. The sample includes hundreds of thousands of clones, about 86% of them seen just once. What was sequenced was peripheral blood. These receptor sequences come from a man at least 80 years old with acute or convalescent COVID-19. Each CDR3 is given with its conserved first and last residue. D genes are given only for firm matches. Where a row states a size, it is once, few, many or the class of an expanded clone; other rows omit it.

cdr3_length d_call j_call v_call clone_size cdr3_aa cdr3_nt
15 - TRBJ1-1 TRBV7-2 - CASSSQGGMNTEAFF TGTGCCAGCAGCTCCCAGGGAGGAATGAACACTGAAGCTTTCTTT
17 TRBD1 TRBJ2-2 TRBV4-2 once CASSQSPGQGYTGELFF TGTGCCAGCAGCCAATCTCCCGGACAGGGTTACACCGGGGAGCTGTTTTTT
15 TRBD1 TRBJ2-1 TRBV29-1 few CSVEPRQGAMNEQFF TGCAGCGTTGAACCTCGACAGGGGGCGATGAATGAGCAGTTCTTC
15 TRBD1 TRBJ1-2 TRBV6-1 - CASSDRQGINYGYTF TGTGCCAGCAGTGACAGACAGGGGATAAACTATGGCTACACCTTC
14 - TRBJ1-2 TRBV7-6 - CASSLAVRMDGYTF TGTGCCAGCAGCTTAGCGGTTAGAATGGATGGCTACACCTTC
15 TRBD2 TRBJ2-1 TRBV7-3 - CASSASSGTYNEQFF TGTGCCAGCAGCGCCTCTAGCGGGACGTACAATGAGCAGTTCTTC
13 TRBD2 TRBJ2-1 TRBV12-3/TRBV12-4 - CASSPGLRGEQFF TGTGCCAGCAGCCCGGGACTACGGGGTGAGCAGTTCTTC
15 - TRBJ2-1 TRBV7-2 once CASSPGLAGWYEQFF TGTGCCAGCAGCCCGGGACTCGCTGGGTGGTATGAGCAGTTCTTC
18 TRBD2 TRBJ2-7 TRBV3-1/TRBV3-2 - CASSQGVAGLAFTYEQYF TGTGCCAGCAGCCAAGGGGTGGCAGGACTAGCTTTTACCTACGAGCAGTACTTC
18 TRBD1 TRBJ1-5 TRBV19 - CASSMRGQGANSNQPQHF TGTGCCAGTAGTATGAGGGGACAGGGGGCGAATAGCAATCAGCCCCAGCATTTT
13 TRBD1 TRBJ2-3 TRBV29-1 once CSVGTGGVDTQYF TGCAGCGTCGGGACAGGGGGGGTAGATACGCAGTATTTT
15 TRBD1 TRBJ2-1 TRBV6-6 - CASSTPGTDYNEQFF TGTGCCAGCTCCACCCCCGGGACAGACTACAATGAGCAGTTCTTC
18 TRBD2 TRBJ2-3 TRBV10-3 - CAISDPGLAVSSTDTQYF TGTGCCATCAGTGACCCGGGACTAGCGGTCTCTAGCACAGATACGCAGTATTTT
15 - TRBJ2-5 TRBV24-1 - CATSDPGTLQETQYF TGTGCCACCAGTGATCCCGGGACTTTACAAGAGACCCAGTACTTC
15 TRBD2 TRBJ2-1 TRBV6-1 - CASSAAGVSYNEQFF TGTGCCAGCAGTGCAGCGGGAGTCTCCTACAATGAGCAGTTCTTC
17 - TRBJ2-2 TRBV19 - CASSTPTGLANTGELFF TGTGCCAGTAGTACCCCAACGGGACTCGCGAACACCGGGGAGCTGTTTTTT
14 - TRBJ2-3 TRBV6-5 - CASRRELVSDTQYF TGTGCCAGCAGGCGGGAATTGGTCTCAGATACGCAGTATTTT
14 - TRBJ2-7 TRBV9 few CASSVDEATYEQYF TGTGCCAGCAGCGTAGACGAGGCAACCTACGAGCAGTACTTC
13 - TRBJ1-5 TRBV19 - CASKNRENQPQHF TGTGCCAGTAAGAACAGGGAGAATCAGCCCCAGCATTTT
16 TRBD2 TRBJ2-2 TRBV3-1/TRBV3-2 few CASSARGGRYTGELFF TGTGCCAGCAGCGCGCGGGGGGGCCGCTACACCGGGGAGCTGTTTTTT
18 TRBD1 TRBJ2-6 TRBV19 - CASSLLEGQGAGANVLTF TGTGCCAGTAGTCTTTTAGAGGGACAGGGTGCTGGGGCCAACGTCCTGACTTTC
12 - TRBJ1-5 TRBV28 few CASLPPNQPQHF TGTGCCAGCCTTCCCCCCAATCAGCCCCAGCATTTT
16 TRBD2 TRBJ2-4 TRBV10-1 - CASSESGSGGAVPQYF TGCGCCAGCAGTGAGTCGGGTAGCGGGGGGGCCGTTCCTCAGTACTTC
17 - TRBJ2-7 TRBV27 - CASRRRPTSSLSYEQYF TGTGCCAGCAGGAGGAGGCCGACGTCCTCCCTTTCCTACGAGCAGTACTTC
14 TRBD1 TRBJ1-4 TRBV5-1 - CASSLDRGQARLFF TGCGCCAGCAGCCTCGACAGGGGGCAGGCTCGACTGTTTTTT
13 - TRBJ2-7 TRBV19 - CASSSGLAYEQYF TGTGCCAGTAGCTCGGGACTCGCCTACGAGCAGTACTTC
15 TRBD2 TRBJ2-1 TRBV11-3 - CASSSGTSVGDEQFF TGTGCCAGCAGCTCCGGGACTAGCGTAGGGGATGAGCAGTTCTTC
16 - TRBJ2-1 TRBV19 - CASSPNRAPEYNEQFF TGTGCCAGTAGTCCCAACAGGGCCCCGGAGTACAATGAGCAGTTCTTC
16 - TRBJ2-1 TRBV5-1 - CASSLATGHSYNEQFF TGCGCCAGCAGCTTGGCCACGGGACACTCCTACAATGAGCAGTTCTTC
14 TRBD1 TRBJ2-7 TRBV7-2 - CASSLTGGGDEQYF TGTGCCAGCAGCTTGACAGGGGGCGGAGACGAGCAGTACTTC
17 TRBD1 TRBJ1-6 TRBV5-5 - CASSLRGQQLDNSPLHF TGTGCCAGCAGCTTGAGGGGACAGCAGCTCGATAATTCACCCCTCCACTTT
13 - TRBJ2-3 TRBV5-1 - CASRNGYTDTQYF TGCGCCAGCAGGAACGGGTATACAGATACGCAGTATTTT
14 - TRBJ2-7 TRBV5-6 - CASSLTRDSYEQYF TGTGCCAGCAGCTTGACCAGGGACTCCTACGAGCAGTACTTC
15 - TRBJ1-3 TRBV19 - CASSIADGGGNTIYF TGTGCCAGTAGTATTGCGGACGGCGGGGGAAACACCATATATTTT
15 TRBD1 TRBJ1-6 TRBV5-4 - CASSFPGQPNSPLHF TGTGCCAGCAGCTTCCCGGGACAGCCGAATTCACCCCTCCACTTT
12 - TRBJ1-2 TRBV24-1 - CATRGGGGGYTF TGTGCCACCAGAGGGGGGGGAGGAGGCTACACCTTC
15 - TRBJ2-5 TRBV6-5 - CASSFQAGAVETQYF TGTGCCAGCAGTTTTCAGGCGGGGGCAGTTGAGACCCAGTACTTC
12 - TRBJ1-2 TRBV6-5 - CASSYDQGSYTF TGTGCCAGCAGTTACGATCAGGGTAGCTACACCTTC
15 - TRBJ1-1 TRBV12-5 - CASAQWGGGRTEAFF TGTGCTAGTGCCCAATGGGGGGGTGGGAGGACTGAAGCTTTCTTT
17 TRBD1 TRBJ2-1 TRBV5-8 - CASSLGQVLSSYNEQFF TGTGCCAGCAGCTTAGGACAGGTCTTGAGCTCCTACAATGAGCAGTTCTTC
15 TRBD2 TRBJ2-1 TRBV6-1 once CASSDQSGGYNEQFF TGTGCCAGCAGTGACCAGAGCGGGGGATACAATGAGCAGTTCTTC
14 - TRBJ2-5 TRBV20-1 - CSASRGGTQETQYF TGCAGTGCTAGTCGGGGAGGGACACAAGAGACCCAGTACTTC
17 TRBD2 TRBJ2-5 TRBV6-6 - CASSPGTSGTGGETQYF TGTGCCAGCAGTCCCGGGACTAGCGGGACGGGGGGGGAGACCCAGTACTTC
12 - TRBJ1-6 TRBV28 - CASRFGDSPLHF TGTGCCAGCAGATTCGGAGATTCACCCCTCCACTTT
14 - TRBJ2-4 TRBV11-1 - CASSLHAGSNIQYF TGTGCCAGCAGCTTACATGCAGGGTCGAACATTCAGTACTTC
13 - TRBJ1-1 TRBV10-3 - CAISEKQAFAAFF TGTGCCATCAGTGAGAAACAGGCGTTCGCAGCTTTCTTT
15 TRBD1 TRBJ2-1 TRBV6-1 - CASSEPGQIYNEQFF TGTGCCAGCAGTGAACCGGGACAGATCTACAATGAGCAGTTCTTC
20 TRBD2 TRBJ2-6 TRBV5-1 - CASSFQNLAGGPSGANVLTF TGCGCCAGCAGCTTCCAGAACCTAGCGGGAGGGCCGTCTGGGGCCAACGTCCTGACTTTC
14 - TRBJ2-7 TRBV28 - CASSLRFRSYEQYF TGTGCCAGCAGTTTACGGTTCCGCTCCTACGAGCAGTACTTC
15 - TRBJ2-2 TRBV5-1 - CASSPDGKNTGELFF TGCGCCAGCAGCCCCGACGGGAAGAACACCGGGGAGCTGTTTTTT
16 TRBD1 TRBJ2-1 TRBV9 - CASSPYWDRVYNEQFF TGTGCCAGCAGCCCCTATTGGGACAGGGTCTACAATGAGCAGTTCTTC
13 - TRBJ1-1 TRBV12-3/TRBV12-4 - CASSPRGGIEAFF TGTGCCAGCAGTCCCCGGGGAGGGATTGAAGCTTTCTTT
17 - TRBJ2-7 TRBV7-9 few CASSLGRDGGTDYEQYF TGTGCCAGCAGCTTAGGACGGGACGGCGGGACGGACTACGAGCAGTACTTC
13 TRBD1 TRBJ1-1 TRBV12-5 once CASGLGQGASAFF TGTGCTAGTGGTCTCGGACAGGGGGCTTCAGCTTTCTTT
14 - TRBJ1-2 TRBV5-4 - CASNFGQKMGGYTF TGTGCCAGCAATTTTGGGCAGAAAATGGGTGGCTACACCTTC
15 TRBD1 TRBJ2-4 TRBV5-1 - CASSRGQPAGNIQYF TGCGCCAGCAGCCGGGGACAGCCGGCTGGAAACATTCAGTACTTC
16 TRBD1 TRBJ2-1 TRBV28 - CASTRRRGTGRNEQFF TGTGCCAGCACCCGCCGAAGAGGGACAGGGCGCAATGAGCAGTTCTTC
15 TRBD1 TRBJ2-6 TRBV7-2 - CASSSTGFGANVLTF TGTGCCAGCAGCTCGACAGGGTTTGGGGCCAACGTCCTGACTTTC
17 - TRBJ2-2 TRBV6-4 few CASSLRGGAFFPGELFF TGTGCCAGCAGCCTCCGAGGCGGGGCTTTCTTTCCCGGGGAGCTGTTTTTT
12 - TRBJ1-1 TRBV24-1 - CARERVSTEAFF TGTGCCAGGGAGAGGGTGAGCACTGAAGCTTTCTTT